This is a list of T cell receptor beta chains from one sample in a study of T cell clonotyping in hematopoietic cell transplantation. Libraries were prepared by immunoSEQ multiplex PCR; TCRdb keeps only in-frame clonotypes and omits some of them. This sample has 2,500 to 3,500 clones; approximately 95% occur once, and the top ten carry about 1.5%. This sample comprised peripheral blood mononuclear cells, obtained before stem cell transplant. Receptors were obtained from a woman in her forties or fifties with chronic myeloid leukemia. Some clones in this sample may be carry-over from other donors' samples. CDR3s leave out the opening cysteine and the closing phenylalanine or tryptophan. The order of the fields is CDR3 length, V gene, CDR3 protein.

11	TRBV6-5	ASIRTGPNEQY
12	TRBV7-2	ASSSGQHNEKLF
11	TRBV29-1	SVEDGGGVGAF
12	TRBV5-5	ASSPHILGDTQY
13	TRBV2	AGSGVPPAKNIQY
10	TRBV10-3	AISEGKVGYT
12	TRBV5-4	AAQGRGGTDTQY
16	TRBV11-3	ASSLWEPSGGASDEQY
11	TRBV30	AWSVALPYGYT
14	TRBV9	ASSPPGGTVNEKLF
10	TRBV19	ASSISSGEQY
11	TRBV28	ASSFQGPGELF